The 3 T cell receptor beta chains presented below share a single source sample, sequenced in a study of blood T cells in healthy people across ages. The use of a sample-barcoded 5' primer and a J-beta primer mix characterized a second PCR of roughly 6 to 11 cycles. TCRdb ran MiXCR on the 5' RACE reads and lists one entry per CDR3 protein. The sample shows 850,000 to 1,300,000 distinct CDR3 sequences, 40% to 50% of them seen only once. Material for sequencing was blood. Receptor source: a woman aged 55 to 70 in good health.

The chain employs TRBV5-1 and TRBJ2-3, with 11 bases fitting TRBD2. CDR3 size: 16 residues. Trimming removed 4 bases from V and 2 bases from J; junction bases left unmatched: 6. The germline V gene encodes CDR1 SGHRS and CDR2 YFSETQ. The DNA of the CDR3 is TGCGCCAGCAGCCTGGGGACTAGCGGAGTCACAGATACGCAGTATTTT. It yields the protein CASSLGTSGVTDTQYF.

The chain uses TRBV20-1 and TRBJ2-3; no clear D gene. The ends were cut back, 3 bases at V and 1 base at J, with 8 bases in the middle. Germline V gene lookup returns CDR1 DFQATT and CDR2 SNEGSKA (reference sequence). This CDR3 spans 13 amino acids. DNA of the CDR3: TGCAGTGCTAGTGTTGGGCGCACAGATACGCAGTATTTT. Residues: CSASVGRTDTQYF.

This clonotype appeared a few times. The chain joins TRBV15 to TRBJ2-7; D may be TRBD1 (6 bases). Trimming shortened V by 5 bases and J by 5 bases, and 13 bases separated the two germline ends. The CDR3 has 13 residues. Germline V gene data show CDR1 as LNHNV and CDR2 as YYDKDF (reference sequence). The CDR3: CATSRNRVHEQYF. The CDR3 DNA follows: TGTGCCACCAGCCGGAACAGGGTTCACGAGCAGTACTTC.